Listed below are T cell receptor beta chains from one sample, sequenced in a study of blood T cell repertoires in COVID-19. Repertoires were generated with immunoSEQ multiplex PCR, while TCRdb's copy carries only in-frame clones and drops some. This sample carries nearly 55,000 clones, about 82% of them seen once, and the ten largest clones take approximately 12%. Sequenced input: peripheral blood. The receptors were sampled from a man between 65 and 85 years old with active COVID-19. CDR3s include the opening cysteine and the closing phenylalanine or tryptophan. Fields, in order: CDR3 protein, CDR3 DNA, CDR3 length, clone size, D gene, V gene, J gene. A D gene is named only where the DNA matches it firmly. Expanded clones get a size class; other rows say once, few or many, or leave the size out.

CATSDFRDSSSGANVLTF	TGTGCAACCAGTGATTTCCGGGACAGCAGCTCTGGGGCCAACGTCCTGACTTTC	18	-	TRBD1	TRBV24-1	TRBJ2-6
CASSPRGVWDEQYF	TGTGCCAGCAGTCCCCGGGGAGTCTGGGACGAGCAGTACTTC	14	-	-	TRBV27	TRBJ2-7
CAWIKRDFDIGAFF	TGTGCCTGGATTAAACGGGACTTCGACATAGGAGCTTTCTTT	14	once	-	TRBV30	TRBJ1-1
CASSPPNPSDSEQYF	TGTGCCAGCTCACCACCGAATCCATCGGACAGTGAGCAGTACTTC	15	few	-	TRBV18	TRBJ2-7
CASSTINQPQHF	TGTGCCAGTAGTACTATAAACCAGCCCCAGCATTTT	12	-	-	TRBV19	TRBJ1-5
CASSVRGGAEQYF	TGTGCCAGCAGCGTACGAGGGGGGGCCGAGCAGTACTTC	13	-	-	TRBV9	TRBJ2-7
CASSFRDSNYGYTF	TGCGCCAGCAGCTTCCGGGACAGCAACTATGGCTACACCTTC	14	few	TRBD1	TRBV5-1	TRBJ1-2
CASSLRDRVNYGYTF	TGTGCCAGCAGCCTCCGGGACAGGGTTAACTATGGCTACACCTTC	15	few	TRBD1	TRBV7-6	TRBJ1-2
CASGLSPPSYEQYF	TGTGCCAGCGGCCTCTCACCGCCTTCCTACGAGCAGTACTTC	14	-	-	TRBV6-6	TRBJ2-7
CASHGQNYGYTF	TGTGCCAGCCACGGACAAAACTATGGCTACACCTTC	12	-	-	TRBV5-4	TRBJ1-2
CASSGGLWAFF	TGTGCCAGCAGTGGGGGACTATGGGCGTTCTTT	11	-	-	TRBV12-3/TRBV12-4	TRBJ1-1
CASSLQGKWNTEAFF	TGTGCCAGCAGTCTACAGGGGAAGTGGAACACTGAAGCTTTCTTT	15	-	TRBD1	TRBV6-2/TRBV6-3	TRBJ1-1
CASSDPPNTGELFF	TGTGCCAGCAGTGATCCCCCTAACACCGGGGAGCTGTTTTTT	14	-	-	TRBV25-1	TRBJ2-2
CASTRGDTQYF	TGTGCCAGCACCAGAGGAGATACGCAGTATTTT	11	-	-	TRBV21-1	TRBJ2-3
CASSLMATGFLYEQYF	TGTGCCAGCAGCTTAATGGCGACAGGGTTCCTCTACGAGCAGTACTTC	16	few	TRBD1	TRBV7-8	TRBJ2-7
CASKAQANYGYTF	TGTGCCAGCAAGGCCCAGGCCAACTATGGCTACACCTTC	13	-	-	TRBV12-3/TRBV12-4	TRBJ1-2
CSVVPGLSNTEAFF	TGCAGCGTTGTTCCGGGACTGTCGAACACTGAAGCTTTCTTT	14	-	-	TRBV29-1	TRBJ1-1
CASSLAISYEQYF	TGTGCCAGCAGCTTAGCAATATCCTACGAGCAGTACTTC	13	-	-	TRBV7-2	TRBJ2-7
CASSSRGSGANVLTF	TGTGCCAGCAGCTCCAGGGGTTCTGGGGCCAACGTCCTGACTTTC	15	-	-	TRBV11-2	TRBJ2-6
CASSFVGSSYEQYF	TGCGCCAGCAGCTTTGTGGGGAGCTCCTACGAGCAGTACTTC	14	-	-	TRBV5-1	TRBJ2-7
CASSPNAGGRAEAFF	TGTGCCAGCAGCCCCAATGCCGGGGGTCGGGCTGAAGCTTTCTTT	15	few	-	TRBV27	TRBJ1-1
CAVNNPRQGNYGYTF	TGTGCCGTAAACAACCCCCGACAGGGAAACTATGGCTACACCTTC	15	-	TRBD1	TRBV19	TRBJ1-2
CATSGTTGGLSEQYF	TGTGCCACCAGTGGTACGACAGGGGGACTCTCCGAGCAGTACTTC	15	-	TRBD1	TRBV24-1	TRBJ2-7
CASTIPGGTEAFF	TGTGCCAGCACAATACCAGGTGGCACTGAAGCTTTCTTT	13	-	-	TRBV6-5	TRBJ1-1
CASSSSRDSPGNEQFF	TGTGCCAGCAGCTCCTCCCGGGACAGCCCTGGCAATGAGCAGTTCTTC	16	-	TRBD1	TRBV7-3	TRBJ2-1
CASSTTGRGYTF	TGTGCCAGCAGTACTACAGGGAGAGGCTACACCTTC	12	once	-	TRBV28	TRBJ1-2
CSASTGSSGELFF	TGCAGCGCATCAACAGGATCCTCCGGGGAGCTGTTTTTT	13	-	-	TRBV29-1	TRBJ2-2
CASSATGPGTEAFF	TGTGCCAGTAGTGCGACAGGCCCGGGCACTGAAGCTTTCTTT	14	-	-	TRBV19	TRBJ1-1
CASSDTSGGPSTDTQYF	TGTGCCAGCAGCGACACTAGCGGGGGGCCTAGCACAGATACGCAGTATTTT	17	many	TRBD2	TRBV9	TRBJ2-3
CASSLISGGVYEQYF	TGCGCCAGCAGCTTAATTAGCGGGGGGGTGTACGAGCAGTACTTC	15	-	TRBD2	TRBV5-1	TRBJ2-7
CASSLPAF	TGTGCCAGCAGCTTGCCGGCCTTC	8	-	-	TRBV7-9	TRBJ1-2
CASSQSWGEGFDAFF	TGTGCCAGCAGCCAAAGTTGGGGGGAGGGCTTTGACGCTTTCTTT	15	-	-	TRBV5-6	TRBJ1-1
CASSQDAQTPRVLSLHF	TGCGCCAGCAGCCAAGACGCACAGACGCCCAGGGTATTATCCCTCCACTTT	17	-	-	TRBV4-1	TRBJ1-6
CASSLAQGGWYTDTQYF	TGTGCCAGCAGCTTAGCGCAGGGGGGTTGGTACACAGATACGCAGTATTTT	17	-	-	TRBV7-8	TRBJ2-3
CASSPRQQNTEAFF	TGTGCCAGCAGCCCGCGACAGCAGAACACTGAAGCTTTCTTT	14	few	-	TRBV9	TRBJ1-1
CASSSTAQEQFF	TGTGCCAGTAGTTCGACAGCCCAGGAGCAGTTCTTC	12	-	-	TRBV19	TRBJ2-1
CASSLATGEGYGYTF	TGTGCCAGCAGCTTAGCCACGGGAGAAGGCTATGGCTACACCTTC	15	-	-	TRBV7-8	TRBJ1-2
CASSPAAQGRTEAFF	TGCGCCAGCAGCCCGGCCGCCCAGGGGCGGACTGAAGCTTTCTTT	15	-	-	TRBV5-1	TRBJ1-1
CASSLKGDATYGYTF	TGTGCCAGCAGCTTAAAAGGGGATGCAACTTATGGCTACACCTTC	15	-	-	TRBV7-9	TRBJ1-2
CASSLVGSLGPRGKQYF	TGTGCCAGCAGCTTAGTAGGGTCATTGGGACCTCGGGGGAAGCAGTATTTT	17	-	-	TRBV11-3	TRBJ2-3
CASSPGGQRTGELFF	TGTGCCAGCAGCCCCGGAGGACAGCGCACCGGGGAGCTGTTTTTT	15	-	-	TRBV5-5	TRBJ2-2
CASSQGTSYEQYF	TGTGCCAGCAGCCAAGGGACTAGCTACGAGCAGTACTTC	13	-	TRBD2	TRBV14	TRBJ2-7
CASSYRQDNEKLFF	TGTGCCAGCAGTTACAGGCAGGATAATGAAAAACTGTTTTTT	14	-	-	TRBV6-6	TRBJ1-4
CASSQSIRDSPLHF	TGTGCCAGCAGCCAAAGTATTAGAGATTCACCCCTCCACTTT	14	-	-	TRBV3-1/TRBV3-2	TRBJ1-6
CASSLGGSYEQYF	TGTGCCAGCAGCTTAGGAGGTTCCTACGAGCAGTACTTC	13	-	-	TRBV11-3	TRBJ2-7
CASSSGLEKQYF	TGTGCCAGCAGTTCGGGACTTGAAAAGCAGTACTTC	12	-	-	TRBV6-6	TRBJ2-7
CASRPQQGSYEQYF	TGCGCCAGCAGGCCCCAACAGGGGTCCTACGAGCAGTACTTC	14	once	TRBD1	TRBV5-1	TRBJ2-7
CASTPSYGRSAYEQYF	TGTGCCAGTACCCCGAGCTATGGCAGGTCGGCCTACGAGCAGTACTTC	16	-	-	TRBV11-2	TRBJ2-7
CASRKRDGGEYNEQFF	TGTGCCAGCAGAAAAAGGGACGGGGGGGAATACAATGAGCAGTTCTTC	16	-	TRBD2	TRBV7-2	TRBJ2-1